This T cell receptor (beta chain) was recovered during a study of T cells in Graves' hyperthyroidism and ophthalmopathy (dated by TCRdb to between 2018 and 2021). About the study as a whole: Peripheral blood was sampled at the time of initial diagnosis, prior to any treatment. TCR V-J signatures able to tell the groups apart were searched for in a discovery cohort of 100 or so patients, of whom more than 40 had Graves' ophthalmopathy and more than 55 had stable Graves' hyperthyroidism. Prospective prediction of ophthalmopathy was tested in an independent validation cohort consisting of fewer than 20 hyperthyroidism patients and 17 patients who later progressed to ophthalmopathy. For training and testing, the 95 to 100 patients in the discovery cohort were randomly divided in a 7:3 ratio. In addition, the study compared T-cell repertoires in thyroid tissue and in blood from six Graves' hyperthyroidism patients. After blood sampling, hyperthyroidism patients were treated with methimazole at a starting dose of 30 mg daily, and ophthalmopathy patients were treated with high-dose intravenous methylprednisolone. The paper reports TCR Vbeta CDR3 sequencing of some 140 peripheral blood samples: approximately 43 ophthalmopathy, fewer than 80 hyperthyroidism and some 17 progressor patients.

Points the paper makes about the study in general: In cross-validation, a model built on a 13 V-J signature told ophthalmopathy apart from stable hyperthyroidism with 85% to 90% sensitivity and about 81% specificity, and in testing the same model reached 80%/75%. Sample size was not statistically predetermined, and investigators were not blinded to group allocation. During validation, the model predicted progression to ophthalmopathy a median of around 6 months ahead of onset, with almost 71% sensitivity and more than 72% specificity. Blood samples also contained most of the expanded thyroid clonotypes (frequency above 0.001), which suggests that blood repertoires may reflect thyroid immune responses.

With respect to this clonotype: What this receptor recognizes is not known. No qualities accompany the bases; no much larger clone lies one base away.

Graves' hyperthyroidism was defined as stable when no progression to ophthalmopathy occurred over 18 months of follow-up. The hyperthyroidism patients were between 18 and 65 years old and newly diagnosed, with a disease duration of less than 2 months. Patients with uncontrolled infections, other autoimmune diseases, pregnancy or lactation were excluded. Clinical symptoms, serum thyroxine and TRAb, thyroid ultrasound, and orbital computed tomography formed the basis for the diagnoses. PBMCs were separated from approximately 9.9 ml of fresh peripheral blood using Ficoll-Paque density gradient centrifugation. Total RNA was extracted using Trizol reagent, and RNA quality was assessed on an Agilent 2100 Bioanalyzer. As encoded in the germline V gene, CDR1 is SQVTM while CDR2 is ANQGSEA. The CDR3 covers 13 residues, taking in both the cysteine and the phenylalanine. Left in the record is the CDR3 DNA by itself, 39 bases read in frame from the first base. V is trimmed back by 5 bases and J by 1 base, and the junction contains 3 bases that no gene match accounts for.

The TCR beta CDR3 regions were amplified from the RNA transcripts. A first-round RT-PCR of the TCR CDR3 used the HTBI primer set with the Qiagen OneStep RT-PCR kit. Libraries were constructed in a second round of multiplex PCR, after which size selection and purification were performed. Paired-end sequencing of the libraries was performed with 100 bp reads on an Illumina HiSeq2000. Per the source publication's procedure: Raw data were processed with SOAPnuke, discarding reads with adapters, uncalled bases, mean Phred below 15, or no exact constant-primer or identifier match. High-quality paired reads were merged using COPE v1.2.5, and each unique nucleotide sequence was defined as a clonotype. MiTCR v1.1 was used to align clonotypes to the IMGT TRBV, TRBD and TRBJ reference segments. The analysis was restricted to V-J combinations with a frequency above 0.0001, which together covered 99% to 99.2% of the repertoires. The TCS score was defined as the ratio of F50 (clonal expansion) to E x V (chaos), calculated using BLOSUM62-based TCRdist between CDR3 peptides within each V-J. Welch's t-statistics and random forest reduced roughly 540 V-J features to roughly 13, which were used in a naive Bayes classifier (R e1071). Using fastp at Q25 and MiXCR, TCRdb reprocessed the public reads and kept productive beta chains. Identical CDR3 proteins give one entry, which carries the most common genes and DNA. These V and J calls derive from TCRdb rather than the authors' analysis. The sample profile shows about 400,000 distinct CDR3 sequences; approximately 13% of them were found once. 5% to 6% of the sample is held by the ten biggest clonotypes.

The clonotype comes from a woman under 30 with Graves' hyperthyroidism. Sample: blood. The V gene is TRBV29-1 and the J gene is TRBJ2-3, with 7 bases matching TRBD2. The nucleotide sequence reads TGCAGCGTTACACGGGAGGGCACAGATACGCAGTATTTT. Its translation reads: CSVTREGTDTQYF.